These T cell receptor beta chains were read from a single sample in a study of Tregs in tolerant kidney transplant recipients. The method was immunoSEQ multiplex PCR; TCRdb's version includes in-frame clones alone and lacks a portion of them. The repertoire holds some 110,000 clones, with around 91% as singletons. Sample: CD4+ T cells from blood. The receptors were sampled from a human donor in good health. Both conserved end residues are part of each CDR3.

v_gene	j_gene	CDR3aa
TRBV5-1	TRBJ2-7	CASSFGGSGNSPYEQYF
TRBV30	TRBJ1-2	CAWTGRNGYTF
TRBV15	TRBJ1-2	CATSRDQGRITF
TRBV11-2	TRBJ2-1	CASSLAPAGGSRSYNEQFF
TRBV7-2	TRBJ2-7	CASSLGSRVYEQYF
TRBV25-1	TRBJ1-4	CASVGDRGNEKLFF
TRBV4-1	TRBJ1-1	CASRNRLQNTEAFF
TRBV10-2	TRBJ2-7	CANRPGREYEQYF
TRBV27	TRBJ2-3	CASRWDPLLTDTQYF
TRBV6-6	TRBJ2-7	CASSFRQGETYEQYF
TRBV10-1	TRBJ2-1	CASSESARPPKQFF
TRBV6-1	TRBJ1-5	CTSRDRVSYQPQHF
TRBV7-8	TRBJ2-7	CASSSQPAYEQYF